The 23 T cell receptor beta chains given below trace back to one sample, sequenced in a study of beta chain features in type 1 diabetes. As every portion of the isolated RNA was reverse transcribed, the sequencing read expressed TCRB transcripts. Sequencing was performed with immunoSEQ multiplex PCR; in TCRdb, only in-frame clones are kept and a portion is missing. Altogether some 270,000 clones are present, 13% to 15% being singletons, with the ten largest covering 0.025% to 0.03%. Input material: naive CD4+ T cells from blood. The receptor source for this set is a woman in her forties in good health.

This clone has just a few counts. The chain employs TRBV6-6 and TRBJ1-4; 7 nucleotides align to TRBD1. With 5 bases clipped from V and 5 bases from J, the junction kept 2 bases outside the gene matches. CDR3 length equals 13 residues. The germline gives CDR1 MNHNY, CDR2 SVGAGI (reference sequence). The CDR3 here is CASSDRANEKLFF. Here the CDR3 DNA reads TGTGCCAGCAGTGACAGGGCAAATGAAAAACTGTTTTTT.

This clone has ten or more counts. J is TRBJ2-2 and V is TRBV5-4; 7 positions match TRBD2. CDR3 length: 15 amino acids. The V and J ends lost 2 bases and 1 base, in that order; junction bases with no gene match: 2. Germline V lookup: CDR1 SGHNT, CDR2 YYREEE (reference sequence). Here the CDR3 reads CASSFSGLNTGELFF. The DNA of the CDR3 is TGTGCCAGCAGCTTTAGCGGGCTGAACACCGGGGAGCTGTTTTTT.

CDR3 sequence (DNA): TGCGCCAGCAGCTTGCAGTATACGCAGTATTTT. Translation gives CASSLQYTQYF. V usage is TRBV5-1 and J usage is TRBJ2-3; D unclear. V lost 1 base and J lost 7, with 4 bases in between. This CDR3 has 11 residues. From germline, CDR1 is SGHRS and CDR2 YFSETQ.

This clone was seen only a few times. The chain uses TRBV21-1 and TRBJ1-2; whether TRBD1, the table's D call, matches the DNA was not checked. TRBV21-1 is labeled a pseudogene. The CDR3 is made up of 12 amino acids. The CDR3 bases are TGTGCCAGCCGGGACAGGGCATTCGGCTACACCTTC. The encoded protein is CASRDRAFGYTF.

J is TRBJ1-1 and V is TRBV29-1, with TRBD1 as a possible D gene (6 bases). The CDR3 has 11 amino acids. Germline CDR1 and CDR2: SQVTM and ANQGSEA. Trimming took off 6 bases at V and 10 bases at J, with 15 bases between the two ends. The CDR3 sequence: CSVRTAPGAFF. CDR3 DNA: TGCAGCGTCCGGACAGCCCCCGGAGCTTTCTTT. The full variable domain, in which reference TRBV29-1 and TRBJ1-1 provide the parts outside the CDR3, is SAVISQKPSRDICQRGTSLTIQCQVDSQVTMMFWYRQQPGQSLTLIATANQGSEATYESGFVIDKFPISRPNLTFSTLTVSNMSPEDSSIYLCSVRTAPGAFFGQGTRLTVV.

The CDR3 loop is CATASDRAPYEQYF. As DNA, the CDR3 is TGTGCCACCGCTTCCGACAGGGCCCCCTACGAGCAGTACTTC. The chain uses TRBV25-1 and TRBJ2-7; the match to TRBD1 covers 7 bases. The CDR3 runs 14 residues. Germline values: CDR1 MGHDK, CDR2 SYGVNS. Losses at the gene ends were 10 bases for V and 2 bases for J; bases not matched to a gene: 11.

This clone has ten or more counts. This chain uses TRBV29-1 with TRBJ2-3; D uncertain. The ends were cut back, 2 bases at V and 3 bases at J, with 6 bases in the middle. The CDR3 consists of 12 residues. From germline, CDR1 is SQVTM and CDR2 ANQGSEA. Here the CDR3 reads CSVESVTDTQYF. CDR3 nucleotide sequence: TGCAGCGTTGAAAGCGTTACAGATACGCAGTATTTT.

In this sample, this clone turned up a few times. This chain uses TRBV5-1 with TRBJ1-2; D remains ambiguous. The ends were cut back, 4 bases at V and 6 bases at J, with 13 bases in the middle. The CDR3 covers 13 residues. Germline CDR1 SGHRS, CDR2 YFSETQ. The CDR3 protein is CASSPRTADGYTF. As DNA, the CDR3 is TGCGCCAGCAGCCCGAGGACTGCGGATGGCTACACCTTC.

V gene TRBV27 combines with J gene TRBJ2-4; 7 positions match TRBD1. Germline lookup yields CDR1 MNHEY and CDR2 SMNVEV (reference sequence). With 5 bases clipped from V and 4 bases from J, the junction kept 11 bases outside the gene matches. CDR3 length: 16 amino acids. Here the CDR3 reads CASSPLYRGPKNIQYF. CDR3 DNA sequence: TGTGCCAGCAGTCCACTATACAGGGGACCTAAAAACATTCAGTACTTC.

The rearrangement joins TRBV11-2 to TRBJ2-3; D remains ambiguous. V was pared by 10 bases and J by 4 bases, with 18 bases between. Per germline, CDR1 SGHAT and CDR2 FQNNGV. CDR3 size: 14 residues. The CDR3 sequence: CANEPHKTADTQYF. The CDR3 coding sequence is TGTGCCAACGAGCCTCACAAAACAGCAGATACGCAGTATTTT. Using reference TRBV11-2 and TRBJ2-3 for the parts outside the CDR3, the full variable domain is EAGVAQSPRYKIIEKRQSVAFWCNPISGHATLYWYQQILGQGPKLLIQFQNNGVVDDSQLPKDRFSAERLKGVDSTLKIQPAKLEDSAVYLCANEPHKTADTQYFGPGTRLTVL.

There are a few counts of this clone. A junction boundary mismatches the germline segment, possibly from a read error. This rearrangement joins TRBV7-7 to TRBJ2-7, with D possibly TRBD1 on 6 matching bases. Germline CDR1 and CDR2: SSHAT and FNYEAQ (reference sequence). CDR3 size: 14 residues. The CDR3 region has the DNA TGTGCTAGCAGCCCCTCAGGGGTCCCCTACGAGCAGTACTTC. Amino acids: CASSPSGVPYEQYF. The full variable domain, with the rest looked up from reference TRBV7-7 and TRBJ2-7, is GAGVSQSPRYKVTKRGQDVTLRCDPISSHATLYWYQQALGQGPEFLTYFNYEAQPDKSGLPSDRFSAERPEGSISTLTIQRTEQRDSAMYRCASSPSGVPYEQYFGPGTRLTVT.

This chain connects TRBV29-1 to TRBJ1-2; the match to TRBD1 covers 8 bases. Germline values: CDR1 SQVTM, CDR2 ANQGSEA. Trimming at V came to 6 bases and at J to 4 bases, leaving 7 bases not matched to a gene. This CDR3 has 13 amino acids. CDR3 protein: CSVNVGTGYGYTF. As DNA, the CDR3 is TGCAGCGTGAATGTCGGGACAGGCTATGGCTACACCTTC.

This clone was counted only a few times. This rearrangement joins TRBV9 to TRBJ2-2; D gene uncertain. Trimming removed 6 bases at V and 2 bases at J, with 14 bases between. CDR3 size: 15 residues. Germline V gene data show CDR1 as SGDLS and CDR2 as YYNGEE. Here the CDR3 DNA reads TGTGCCAGCACCCCCGGTCTAACCAACACCGGGGAGCTGTTTTTT. Amino acid sequence: CASTPGLTNTGELFF.

The chain has TRBV11-3 and TRBJ1-1, with D possibly matching TRBD1 (6 bases). Germline CDR1 and CDR2: SGHNT and YENEEA. The CDR3 sequence is 14 residues long. Trimming left V 5 bases short and J 0 bases short, with 10 bases between. This chain's CDR3 is CASSTGQLNTEAFF. In nucleotides, the CDR3 is TGTGCCAGCAGCACCGGACAGCTGAACACTGAAGCTTTCTTT.

The table lists this clone with a few counts. CDR3: CASSQDLVGGYNEQFF. CDR3 nucleotides: TGTGCCAGCAGCCAAGATCTGGTTGGGGGGTACAATGAGCAGTTCTTC. The J gene is TRBJ2-1, the V gene TRBV14; TRBD2 might be the D (6 bases). Trimming shortened V by 0 bases and J by 4 bases, and 13 bases separated the two germline ends. The CDR3 is 16 residues long. The germline CDR1 and CDR2 sequences are SGHDN and FVKESK. Based on the CDR3 plus reference TRBV14 and TRBJ2-1, the full variable domain is EAGVTQFPSHSVIEKGQTVTLRCDPISGHDNLYWYRRVMGKEIKFLLHFVKESKQDESGMPNNRFLAERTGGTYSTLKVQPAELEDSGVYFCASSQDLVGGYNEQFFGPGTRLTVL.

This clone was picked up a small number of times. This chain uses TRBV10-3 with TRBJ2-2; 7 positions match TRBD2. Germline CDR1 and CDR2: ENHRY and SYGVKD. J was trimmed by 7 bases and V by 8 bases; bases with no gene match: 7. This CDR3 region has 13 residues. The CDR3 here is CAIGGGMNGELFF. The CDR3 DNA reads as TGTGCCATCGGCGGGGGAATGAACGGGGAGCTGTTTTTT.

J is TRBJ2-2 and V is TRBV10-3; TRBD2 is a possible D gene (6 bases). The CDR3 is 14 residues long. Germline CDR1 reads ENHRY; CDR2 reads SYGVKD. V lost 8 bases, J lost 4 bases, and 14 bases lay in between. CDR3 bases: TGTGCCATCTCCTCGGGGGTAGGCACCGGGGAGCTGTTTTTT. Translated, it gives CAISSGVGTGELFF.

J is TRBJ1-2 and V is TRBV27; D may be TRBD1 (6 bases). The length of the CDR3 is 13 residues. V was shortened by 6 bases and J by 7 bases, with 15 bases between the two germline ends. Germline-derived CDR1 and CDR2 are MNHEY and SMNVEV (reference sequence). CDR3 DNA: TGTGCCAGCAGGGCTACAGGGACCGGTGGCTACACCTTC. Translated, it gives CASRATGTGGYTF.

The sample holds many counts of this clone. The chain joins TRBV7-2 to TRBJ2-7; D not certain. Looked up from germline, CDR1 is SGHTA and CDR2 is FQGNSA. V was pared by 5 bases and J by 2 bases, with 7 bases between. The CDR3 has 12 residues. CDR3 DNA sequence: TGTGCCAGCAGCCGAGCAACCTACGAGCAGTACTTC. Protein product: CASSRATYEQYF.

The V and J genes are TRBV2 and TRBJ1-2; the D gene is possibly TRBD1 (5 bases). The CDR3 is made up of 13 amino acids. The ends were cut back, 5 bases at V and 6 bases at J, with 13 bases in the middle. Germline V gene lookup returns CDR1 SNHLY and CDR2 FYNNEI. The CDR3 DNA is TGTGCCAGCAGTTACACGGGGGGGGATGGCTACACCTTC. Protein sequence: CASSYTGGDGYTF.

This chain joins TRBV6-5 and TRBJ2-2; D may be TRBD1 (7 bases). This CDR3 is 15 amino acids long. V was cut by 6 bases and J by 2 bases, with 13 bases left in between. CDR1 is MNHEY and CDR2 is SVGAGI in the germline V gene. CDR3 nucleotide sequence: TGTGCCAGCAGCCGCGGGACAGTTAACACCGGGGAGCTGTTTTTT. Residues: CASSRGTVNTGELFF.

The rearrangement links TRBV19 to TRBJ1-2; D is undetermined. Germline V gene data show CDR1 as LNHDA and CDR2 as SQIVND (reference sequence). The CDR3 consists of 15 residues. Trimming took off 0 bases at V and 5 bases at J, with 13 bases between the two ends. DNA for the CDR3: TGTGCCAGTAGTATAGATCTGGCAGGAGGGTATGGCTACACCTTC. Protein: CASSIDLAGGYGYTF.

This clone appeared a few times. The V gene is TRBV5-4, the J gene TRBJ1-3; D gene unclear. The CDR3 totals 15 residues. CDR1 and CDR2 from the germline V gene are SGHNT and YYREEE (reference sequence). V was shortened by 2 bases and J by 1 base, with 10 bases between the two germline ends. CDR3 residues: CASSLDPKSGNTIYF. The CDR3 nucleotides are TGTGCCAGCAGCTTAGATCCTAAATCTGGAAACACCATATATTTT.